Listed below are T cell receptor beta chains from one sample, sequenced in a study of cytomegalovirus exposure and HLA in healthy donors. Profiled with immunoSEQ multiplex PCR; TCRdb holds only in-frame clones, not every one. Seen here are about 160,000 clones, under 90% observed once, and the top ten hold approximately 2%. The material sequenced was PBMCs. The receptors were gathered from a young man in good health and CMV-seronegative. Each CDR3 is given with its conserved first and last residue. Each record gives: clone size, D gene, V gene, J gene, CDR3 protein, CDR3 DNA. The D gene is left open where the match is weak. Only part of the rows carry a size: once, few, many, or a class if the clone is expanded.

clone size: once; D gene: NA; V gene: TRBV25-1; J gene: TRBJ2-1; CDR3 protein: CASSGGLTGTSNYNEQFF; CDR3 DNA: TGTGCCAGCAGTGGAGGACTGACCGGGACTTCGAACTACAATGAGCAGTTCTTC
clone size: NA; D gene: TRBD1; V gene: TRBV7-2; J gene: TRBJ2-1; CDR3 protein: CASSSTGQSYNEQFF; CDR3 DNA: TGTGCCAGCAGCTCCACGGGACAGTCCTACAATGAGCAGTTCTTC
clone size: NA; D gene: NA; V gene: TRBV7-9; J gene: TRBJ2-5; CDR3 protein: CASSGRRDIQETQYF; CDR3 DNA: TGTGCCAGCAGCGGCCGCCGGGACATCCAAGAGACCCAGTACTTC
clone size: NA; D gene: NA; V gene: TRBV9; J gene: TRBJ2-1; CDR3 protein: CASSVARSEGSYNEQFF; CDR3 DNA: TGTGCCAGCAGCGTAGCGCGGTCGGAGGGATCCTACAATGAGCAGTTCTTC
clone size: NA; D gene: TRBD1; V gene: TRBV7-9; J gene: TRBJ2-7; CDR3 protein: CASSIHRGQPYEQYF; CDR3 DNA: TGTGCCAGCAGCATACACCGGGGACAGCCCTACGAGCAGTACTTC
clone size: NA; D gene: NA; V gene: TRBV6-5; J gene: TRBJ1-3; CDR3 protein: CASRKGGTGNTIYF; CDR3 DNA: TGTGCCAGCAGGAAAGGGGGTACTGGAAACACCATATATTTT
clone size: NA; D gene: NA; V gene: TRBV7-3; J gene: TRBJ2-6; CDR3 protein: CASSPGSGANVLTF; CDR3 DNA: TGTGCCAGCAGCCCCGGCTCTGGGGCCAACGTCCTGACTTTC
clone size: NA; D gene: NA; V gene: TRBV18; J gene: TRBJ1-3; CDR3 protein: CASSPDSRTGNTIYF; CDR3 DNA: TGTGCCAGCTCACCCGACAGCCGAACTGGAAACACCATATATTTT
clone size: NA; D gene: NA; V gene: TRBV6-5; J gene: TRBJ1-2; CDR3 protein: CASSYSLSGAGYTF; CDR3 DNA: TGTGCCAGCAGTTACTCGCTCTCAGGGGCCGGCTACACCTTC
clone size: NA; D gene: NA; V gene: TRBV19; J gene: TRBJ2-7; CDR3 protein: CASSPEAGAAYEQYF; CDR3 DNA: TGTGCCAGTAGTCCCGAGGCGGGGGCGGCCTACGAGCAGTACTTC
clone size: NA; D gene: NA; V gene: TRBV4-1; J gene: TRBJ1-1; CDR3 protein: CASSQVTNRVDTEAFF; CDR3 DNA: TGCGCCAGCAGCCAAGTTACTAACAGGGTGGACACTGAAGCTTTCTTT
clone size: NA; D gene: NA; V gene: TRBV5-5; J gene: TRBJ2-4; CDR3 protein: CASSLGAREKQYF; CDR3 DNA: TGTGCCAGCAGCTTGGGGGCTCGGGAGAAGCAGTACTTC
clone size: NA; D gene: NA; V gene: TRBV28; J gene: TRBJ2-3; CDR3 protein: CASRGGLGAADTQYF; CDR3 DNA: TGTGCCAGCAGGGGGGGACTTGGCGCAGCAGATACGCAGTATTTT
clone size: NA; D gene: TRBD1; V gene: TRBV19; J gene: TRBJ1-3; CDR3 protein: CASSPRTGMMKNF; CDR3 DNA: TGTGCCAGTAGTCCACGGACAGGGATGATGAAGAATTTT
clone size: NA; D gene: NA; V gene: TRBV11-2; J gene: TRBJ1-5; CDR3 protein: CASGRGRGQPQHF; CDR3 DNA: TGTGCCAGCGGACGGGGTCGTGGGCAGCCCCAGCATTTT
clone size: NA; D gene: TRBD1; V gene: TRBV2; J gene: TRBJ1-5; CDR3 protein: CASRRGGQGGNQPQHF; CDR3 DNA: TGTGCCAGCAGGAGGGGGGGACAGGGGGGCAATCAGCCCCAGCATTTT
clone size: NA; D gene: NA; V gene: TRBV4-1; J gene: TRBJ1-5; CDR3 protein: CASSQGYSGNQPQHF; CDR3 DNA: TGCGCCAGCAGCCAAGGTTATTCTGGCAATCAGCCCCAGCATTTT
clone size: NA; D gene: TRBD1; V gene: TRBV5-4; J gene: TRBJ2-1; CDR3 protein: CASSFERQGQYNEQFF; CDR3 DNA: TGTGCCAGCAGTTTCGAACGACAGGGACAATACAATGAGCAGTTCTTC
clone size: few; D gene: TRBD2; V gene: TRBV29-1; J gene: TRBJ2-1; CDR3 protein: CSVQGTSGGPSYNEQFF; CDR3 DNA: TGCAGCGTTCAGGGGACTAGCGGGGGCCCCTCCTACAATGAGCAGTTCTTC
clone size: NA; D gene: NA; V gene: TRBV5-1; J gene: TRBJ1-1; CDR3 protein: CASSLLGGEAFF; CDR3 DNA: TGCGCCAGCAGCTTGTTGGGAGGTGAAGCTTTCTTT
clone size: NA; D gene: NA; V gene: TRBV27; J gene: TRBJ2-7; CDR3 protein: CASSLGGSPHEQYF; CDR3 DNA: TGTGCCAGCAGTTTAGGAGGGAGTCCCCACGAGCAGTACTTC
clone size: NA; D gene: NA; V gene: TRBV5-1; J gene: TRBJ1-1; CDR3 protein: CASRGGGEAFF; CDR3 DNA: TGCGCCAGCCGGGGGGGTGGAGAAGCTTTCTTT
clone size: NA; D gene: NA; V gene: TRBV15; J gene: TRBJ1-2; CDR3 protein: CATSRDRGGYGYTF; CDR3 DNA: TGTGCCACCAGCAGAGATCGGGGGGGCTATGGCTACACCTTC
clone size: NA; D gene: TRBD2; V gene: TRBV27; J gene: TRBJ2-1; CDR3 protein: CASSFLAGGGNEQFF; CDR3 DNA: TGTGCCAGCAGTTTCCTAGCGGGAGGGGGCAATGAGCAGTTCTTC
clone size: NA; D gene: TRBD2; V gene: TRBV9; J gene: TRBJ2-3; CDR3 protein: CASSPLAGAITRTDTQYF; CDR3 DNA: TGTGCCAGCAGCCCCCTAGCGGGAGCGATAACACGCACAGATACGCAGTATTTT
clone size: NA; D gene: NA; V gene: TRBV20-1; J gene: TRBJ1-1; CDR3 protein: CSALRNTEAFF; CDR3 DNA: TGCAGTGCCCTCCGGAACACTGAAGCTTTCTTT
clone size: NA; D gene: NA; V gene: TRBV7-9; J gene: TRBJ1-1; CDR3 protein: CASSYTGFEAFF; CDR3 DNA: TGTGCCAGCAGCTACACAGGGTTTGAAGCTTTCTTT
clone size: NA; D gene: TRBD1; V gene: TRBV29-1; J gene: TRBJ1-2; CDR3 protein: CSVGGGDGNYGYTF; CDR3 DNA: TGCAGCGTTGGAGGGGGCGATGGGAACTATGGCTACACCTTC
clone size: NA; D gene: NA; V gene: TRBV25-1; J gene: TRBJ1-6; CDR3 protein: CASSDLAATISSPLHF; CDR3 DNA: TGTGCCAGCAGTGATCTGGCAGCCACTATAAGTTCACCCCTCCACTTT
clone size: few; D gene: NA; V gene: TRBV19; J gene: TRBJ1-5; CDR3 protein: CASSMGLWAQHF; CDR3 DNA: TGTGCCAGTAGTATGGGGCTTTGGGCCCAGCATTTT
clone size: NA; D gene: NA; V gene: TRBV15; J gene: TRBJ2-5; CDR3 protein: CATSSWDRGLLETQYF; CDR3 DNA: TGTGCCACCAGCAGCTGGGACCGGGGGTTACTGGAGACCCAGTACTTC
clone size: NA; D gene: TRBD1; V gene: TRBV27; J gene: TRBJ2-1; CDR3 protein: CASRQGGSSYNEQFF; CDR3 DNA: TGTGCCAGCAGACAGGGGGGAAGCTCCTACAATGAGCAGTTCTTC
clone size: NA; D gene: TRBD2; V gene: TRBV14; J gene: TRBJ2-1; CDR3 protein: CASSPPGGGNEQFF; CDR3 DNA: TGTGCCAGCAGCCCTCCGGGAGGCGGCAATGAGCAGTTCTTC
clone size: NA; D gene: TRBD1; V gene: TRBV29-1; J gene: TRBJ2-1; CDR3 protein: CSVSPGDRATYNEQFF; CDR3 DNA: TGCAGCGTTAGCCCCGGGGACAGGGCGACCTACAATGAGCAGTTCTTC
clone size: NA; D gene: NA; V gene: TRBV28; J gene: TRBJ1-2; CDR3 protein: CASFPRGLSYGYTF; CDR3 DNA: TGTGCCAGCTTTCCCAGGGGTCTTTCGTATGGCTACACCTTC
clone size: NA; D gene: TRBD1; V gene: TRBV5-6; J gene: TRBJ1-1; CDR3 protein: CASSRRTRGPEAFF; CDR3 DNA: TGTGCCAGCAGCCGGAGGACCAGGGGGCCCGAAGCTTTCTTT
clone size: once; D gene: TRBD1; V gene: TRBV14; J gene: TRBJ2-2; CDR3 protein: CASSLNRGGELFF; CDR3 DNA: TGTGCCAGCAGCCTTAACAGGGGCGGGGAGCTGTTTTTT
clone size: NA; D gene: NA; V gene: TRBV19; J gene: TRBJ1-2; CDR3 protein: CASSIARGTIANYGYTF; CDR3 DNA: TGTGCCAGTAGTATTGCCAGGGGAACCATCGCTAACTATGGCTACACCTTC
clone size: few; D gene: NA; V gene: TRBV4-3; J gene: TRBJ1-1; CDR3 protein: CASSQAPPGSGTEAFF; CDR3 DNA: TGCGCCAGCAGCCAAGCCCCCCCGGGGTCGGGCACTGAAGCTTTCTTT
clone size: NA; D gene: TRBD1; V gene: TRBV29-1; J gene: TRBJ1-1; CDR3 protein: CSVDPRQGGAEAFF; CDR3 DNA: TGCAGCGTTGACCCTCGACAGGGTGGCGCTGAAGCTTTCTTT
clone size: NA; D gene: NA; V gene: TRBV28; J gene: TRBJ1-1; CDR3 protein: CASSLWGGMNTEAFF; CDR3 DNA: TGTGCCAGCAGTTTATGGGGGGGGATGAACACTGAAGCTTTCTTT
clone size: NA; D gene: NA; V gene: TRBV7-9; J gene: TRBJ1-1; CDR3 protein: CASSLDQGGDTEAFF; CDR3 DNA: TGTGCCAGCAGCTTAGATCAGGGCGGGGACACTGAAGCTTTCTTT
clone size: NA; D gene: TRBD2; V gene: TRBV2; J gene: TRBJ2-5; CDR3 protein: CASSMTSGRETQYF; CDR3 DNA: TGTGCCAGCAGCATGACTAGCGGGAGAGAGACCCAGTACTTC
clone size: NA; D gene: TRBD2; V gene: TRBV27; J gene: TRBJ2-7; CDR3 protein: CASSTNPSGRDEQYF; CDR3 DNA: TGTGCCAGCAGTACCAATCCGAGCGGGAGGGACGAGCAGTACTTC
clone size: NA; D gene: NA; V gene: TRBV5-4; J gene: TRBJ2-7; CDR3 protein: CASSRAGQTYEQYF; CDR3 DNA: TGTGCCAGCAGCCGCGCCGGACAAACCTACGAGCAGTACTTC
clone size: NA; D gene: TRBD2; V gene: TRBV29-1; J gene: TRBJ2-1; CDR3 protein: CSVPWGLAGDYGNEQFF; CDR3 DNA: TGCAGCGTACCCTGGGGGCTAGCGGGGGACTACGGGAATGAGCAGTTCTTC
clone size: NA; D gene: NA; V gene: TRBV27; J gene: TRBJ1-6; CDR3 protein: CASSPRGNSPLHF; CDR3 DNA: TGTGCCAGCAGTCCAAGGGGTAATTCACCCCTCCACTTT
clone size: NA; D gene: NA; V gene: TRBV4-3; J gene: TRBJ1-1; CDR3 protein: CASSQDQGRATEAFF; CDR3 DNA: TGCGCCAGCAGCCAAGATCAGGGGAGGGCAACTGAAGCTTTCTTT